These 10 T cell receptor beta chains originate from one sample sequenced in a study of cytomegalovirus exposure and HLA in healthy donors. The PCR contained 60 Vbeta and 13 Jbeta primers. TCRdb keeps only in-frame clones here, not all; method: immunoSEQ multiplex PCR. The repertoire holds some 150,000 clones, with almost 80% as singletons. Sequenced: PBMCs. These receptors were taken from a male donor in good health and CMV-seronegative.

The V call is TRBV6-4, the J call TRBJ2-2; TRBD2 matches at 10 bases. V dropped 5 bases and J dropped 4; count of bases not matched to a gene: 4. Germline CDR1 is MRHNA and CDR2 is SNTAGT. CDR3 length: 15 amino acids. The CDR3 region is CASSPRTSGTGELFF. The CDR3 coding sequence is TGTGCCAGCAGTCCTAGGACTAGCGGCACCGGGGAGCTGTTTTTT.

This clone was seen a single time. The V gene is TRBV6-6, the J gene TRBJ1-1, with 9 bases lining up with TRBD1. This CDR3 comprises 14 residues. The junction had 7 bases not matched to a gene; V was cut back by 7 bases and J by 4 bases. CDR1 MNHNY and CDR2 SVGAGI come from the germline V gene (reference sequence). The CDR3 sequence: CASTQQGAGTEAFF. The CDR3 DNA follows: TGTGCCAGCACCCAACAGGGGGCGGGCACTGAAGCTTTCTTT.

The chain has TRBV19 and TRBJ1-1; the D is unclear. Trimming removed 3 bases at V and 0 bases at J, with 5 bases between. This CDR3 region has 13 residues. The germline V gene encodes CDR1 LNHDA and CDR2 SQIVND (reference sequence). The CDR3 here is CASSIIMNTEAFF. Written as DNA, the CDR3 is TGTGCCAGTAGTATTATTATGAACACTGAAGCTTTCTTT. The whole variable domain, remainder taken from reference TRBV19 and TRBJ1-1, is DGGITQSPKYLFRKEGQNVTLSCEQNLNHDAMYWYRQDPGQGLRLIYYSQIVNDFQKGDIAEGYSVSREKKESFPLTVTSAQKNPTAFYLCASSIIMNTEAFFGQGTRLTVV.

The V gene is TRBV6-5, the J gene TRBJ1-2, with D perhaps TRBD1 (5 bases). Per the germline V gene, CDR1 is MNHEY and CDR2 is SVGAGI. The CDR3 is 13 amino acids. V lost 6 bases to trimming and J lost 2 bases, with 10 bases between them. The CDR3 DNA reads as TGTGCCAGCAGCCTCGACAGAAACTATGGCTACACCTTC. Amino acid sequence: CASSLDRNYGYTF.

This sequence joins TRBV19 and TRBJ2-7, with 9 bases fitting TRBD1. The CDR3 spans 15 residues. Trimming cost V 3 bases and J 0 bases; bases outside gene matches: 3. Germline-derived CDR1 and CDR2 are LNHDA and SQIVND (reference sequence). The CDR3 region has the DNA TGTGCCAGTAGTATCCGGGACAGGGTCTCCTACGAGCAGTACTTC. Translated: CASSIRDRVSYEQYF.

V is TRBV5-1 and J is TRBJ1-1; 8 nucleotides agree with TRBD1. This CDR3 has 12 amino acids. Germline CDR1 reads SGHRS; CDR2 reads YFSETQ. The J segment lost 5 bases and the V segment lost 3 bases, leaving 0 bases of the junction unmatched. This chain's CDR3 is CASSYRGTEAFF. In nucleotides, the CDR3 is TGCGCCAGCAGCTACAGGGGGACTGAAGCTTTCTTT.

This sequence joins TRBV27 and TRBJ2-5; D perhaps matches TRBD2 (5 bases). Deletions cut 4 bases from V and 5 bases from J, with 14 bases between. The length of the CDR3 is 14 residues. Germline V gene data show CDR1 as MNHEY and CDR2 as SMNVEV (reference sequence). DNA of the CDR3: TGTGCCAGCAGTTCCCGGGGAAGTTGGGAGACCCAGTACTTC. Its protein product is CASSSRGSWETQYF.

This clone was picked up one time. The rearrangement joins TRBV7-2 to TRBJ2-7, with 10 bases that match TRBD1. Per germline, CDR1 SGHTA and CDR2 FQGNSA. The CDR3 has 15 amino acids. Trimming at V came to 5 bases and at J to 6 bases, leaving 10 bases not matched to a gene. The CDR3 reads CASSPPGTGESEQYF. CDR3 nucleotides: TGTGCCAGCAGCCCCCCCGGGACAGGGGAGAGCGAGCAGTACTTC.

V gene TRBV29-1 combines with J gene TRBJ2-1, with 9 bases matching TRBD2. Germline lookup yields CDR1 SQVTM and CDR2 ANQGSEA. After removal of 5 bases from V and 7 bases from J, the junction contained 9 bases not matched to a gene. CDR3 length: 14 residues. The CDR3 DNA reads TGCAGCGTTTTATATCCCCTAGCGGGAAATGAGCAGTTCTTC. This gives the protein CSVLYPLAGNEQFF.

CDR3 in amino acids: CASSPILQGSHEQYF. The CDR3 nucleotides read TGTGCCAGCAGCCCTATCCTACAGGGATCCCACGAGCAGTACTTC. The gene calls are TRBV11-1 and TRBJ2-7, with D perhaps matching TRBD1 (6 bases). Germline CDR1 SGHAT, CDR2 FQDESV (reference sequence). This CDR3 has 15 residues. V was cut by 5 bases and J by 5 bases, with 19 bases left in between.